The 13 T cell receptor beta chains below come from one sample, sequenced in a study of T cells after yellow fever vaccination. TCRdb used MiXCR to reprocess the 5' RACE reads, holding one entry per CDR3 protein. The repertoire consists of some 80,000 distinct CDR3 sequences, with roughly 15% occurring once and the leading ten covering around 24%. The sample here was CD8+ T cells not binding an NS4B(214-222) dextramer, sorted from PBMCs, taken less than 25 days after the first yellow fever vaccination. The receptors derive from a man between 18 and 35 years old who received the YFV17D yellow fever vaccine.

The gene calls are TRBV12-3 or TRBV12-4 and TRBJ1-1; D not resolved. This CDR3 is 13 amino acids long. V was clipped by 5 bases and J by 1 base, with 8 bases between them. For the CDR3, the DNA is TGTGCCAGCAGTACCGGTTCGAACACTGAAGCTTTCTTT. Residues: CASSTGSNTEAFF.

CDR3 region: CASSLEGGGTGELFF. CDR3 sequence (DNA): TGTGCCAGCAGCTTAGAGGGGGGAGGAACCGGGGAGCTGTTTTTT. The chain couples TRBV11-2 to TRBJ2-2; maybe TRBD2 (6 bases). V shed 0 bases and J shed 5 bases, with 10 bases lying between them. In germline, CDR1 is SGHAT, CDR2 FQNNGV. The CDR3 spans 15 residues.

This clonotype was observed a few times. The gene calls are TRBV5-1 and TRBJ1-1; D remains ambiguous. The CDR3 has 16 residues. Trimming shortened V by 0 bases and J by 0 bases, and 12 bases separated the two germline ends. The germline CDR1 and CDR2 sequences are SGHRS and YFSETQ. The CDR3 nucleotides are TGCGCCAGCAGCTTGGGCTGGGGAAACGTGAACACTGAAGCTTTCTTT. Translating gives CASSLGWGNVNTEAFF.

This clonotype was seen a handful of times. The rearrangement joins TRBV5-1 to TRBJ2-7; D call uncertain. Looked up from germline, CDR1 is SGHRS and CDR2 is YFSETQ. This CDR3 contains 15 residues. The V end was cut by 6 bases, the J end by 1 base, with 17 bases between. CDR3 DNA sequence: TGCGCCAGCACTCCTCTCCGAGGCGATTCCTACGAGCAGTACTTC. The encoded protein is CASTPLRGDSYEQYF.

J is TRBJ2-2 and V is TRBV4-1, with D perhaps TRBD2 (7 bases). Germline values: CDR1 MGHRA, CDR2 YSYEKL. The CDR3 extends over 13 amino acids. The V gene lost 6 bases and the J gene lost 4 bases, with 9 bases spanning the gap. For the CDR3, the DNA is TGCGCCAGCAGTAGGGGGGGCACCGGGGAGCTGTTTTTT. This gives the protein CASSRGGTGELFF.

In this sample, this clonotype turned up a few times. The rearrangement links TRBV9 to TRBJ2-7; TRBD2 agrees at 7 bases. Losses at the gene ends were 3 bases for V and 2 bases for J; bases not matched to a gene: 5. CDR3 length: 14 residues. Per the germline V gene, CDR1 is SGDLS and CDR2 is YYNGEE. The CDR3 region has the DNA TGTGCCAGCAGCGGGGGGGGTTCCCCCTACGAGCAGTACTTC. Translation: CASSGGGSPYEQYF.

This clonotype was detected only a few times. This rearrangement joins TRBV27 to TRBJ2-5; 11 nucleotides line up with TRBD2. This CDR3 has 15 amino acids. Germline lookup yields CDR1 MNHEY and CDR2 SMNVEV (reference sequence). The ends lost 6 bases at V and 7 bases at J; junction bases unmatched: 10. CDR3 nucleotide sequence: TGTGCCAGCAGCCCGACTAGCGGGGCTATCTGGACCCAGTACTTC. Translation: CASSPTSGAIWTQYF.

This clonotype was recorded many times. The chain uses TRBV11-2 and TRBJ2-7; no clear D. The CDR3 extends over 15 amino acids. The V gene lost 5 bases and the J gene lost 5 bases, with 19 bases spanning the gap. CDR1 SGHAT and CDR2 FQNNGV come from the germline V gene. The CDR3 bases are TGTGCCAGCAGCGGCAGAATACCCATTTGGAACGAGCAGTACTTC. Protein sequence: CASSGRIPIWNEQYF.

CDR3 sequence: CASSRSFTYEQYF. The CDR3 bases are TGTGCCAGCAGCCGCTCTTTTACCTACGAGCAGTACTTC. J is TRBJ2-7 and V is TRBV7-8; D gene unclear. V was clipped by 5 bases and J by 2 bases, with 10 bases between them. This CDR3 comprises 13 residues. Germline CDR1 SGHVS, CDR2 FQNEAQ.

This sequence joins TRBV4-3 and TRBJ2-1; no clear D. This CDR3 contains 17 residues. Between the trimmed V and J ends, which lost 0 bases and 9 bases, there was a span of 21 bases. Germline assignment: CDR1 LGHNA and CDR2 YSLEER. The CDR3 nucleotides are TGCGCCAGCAGCCAAGATCCCACATCCTTGACCCTCCCTGAGCAGTTCTTC. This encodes CASSQDPTSLTLPEQFF.

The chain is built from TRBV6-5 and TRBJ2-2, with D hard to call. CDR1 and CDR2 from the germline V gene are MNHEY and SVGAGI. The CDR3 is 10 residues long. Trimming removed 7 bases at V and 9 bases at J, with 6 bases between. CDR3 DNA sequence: TGTGCCAGCACGAGGCGGGAGCTGTTTTTT. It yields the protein CASTRRELFF.

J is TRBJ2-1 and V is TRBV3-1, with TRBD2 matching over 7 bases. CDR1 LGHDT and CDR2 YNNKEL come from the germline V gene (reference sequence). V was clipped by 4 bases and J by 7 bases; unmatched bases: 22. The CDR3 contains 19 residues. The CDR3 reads CASSPTDPTGGRMRNEQFF. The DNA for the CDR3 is TGTGCCAGCAGCCCTACTGACCCAACCGGGGGGAGAATGAGGAATGAGCAGTTCTTC.

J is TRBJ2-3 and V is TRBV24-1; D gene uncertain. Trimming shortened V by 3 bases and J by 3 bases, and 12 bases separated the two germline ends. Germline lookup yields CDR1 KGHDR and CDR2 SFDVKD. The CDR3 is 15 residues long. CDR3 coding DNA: TGTGCCACCAGTGATCCACTAATAGGGACAGATACGCAGTATTTT. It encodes CATSDPLIGTDTQYF.